This is a list of T cell receptor beta chains from one sample in a study of shared clonotypes between healthy human individuals. Sequencing used immunoSEQ multiplex PCR; TCRdb keeps in-frame clones, though not all of them. The sample holds about 2.1 million clones, 80% to 95% seen once. Sequenced input: naive CD8+ T cells from PBMCs. The receptors stem from a man aged 18 to 30 in good health. Some clones in this sample may be carry-over from other donors' samples. CDR3s include the opening cysteine and the closing phenylalanine or tryptophan. D genes are given only for firm matches.

j_gene	d_gene	len	v_gene	CDR3aa
TRBJ1-1	-	15	TRBV19	CASSIDPDFNTEAFF
TRBJ2-7	-	13	TRBV11-2	CASTVGGDYEQYF
TRBJ2-1	-	13	TRBV2	CASRGRQVNEQFF
TRBJ2-3	-	14	TRBV6-5	CASSYEVSTDTQYF
TRBJ2-2	-	14	TRBV13	CASSLRRYTGELFF
TRBJ1-5	TRBD1	15	TRBV19	CASSLTDRALGPQHF
TRBJ2-7	-	15	TRBV28	CASSLLGTHDYEQYF
TRBJ2-7	TRBD1	14	TRBV6-5	CASSYGTGNYEQYF
TRBJ1-1	-	15	TRBV27	CASSFYIGGNTEAFF
TRBJ2-1	-	14	TRBV9	CASSVVPQDNEQFF
TRBJ2-1	-	15	TRBV6-5	CASSYAKGSYNEQFF
TRBJ1-3	TRBD1	17	TRBV10-3	CAISDWGQGASGNTIYF
TRBJ1-1	-	15	TRBV11-2	CASSPWDPPNTEAFF
TRBJ2-1	TRBD2	16	TRBV6-5	CASSYVAGAVYNEQFF
TRBJ2-5	TRBD2	15	TRBV5-6	CASSFTREMTETQYF
TRBJ2-7	-	13	TRBV6-5	CAAGPRVGDEQYF
TRBJ2-3	-	18	TRBV4-1	CASSLPENINSFTDTQYF
TRBJ1-5	-	12	TRBV7-8	CASSLLGQPQHF
TRBJ2-7	-	12	TRBV7-9	CASSLSGSEQYF
TRBJ2-1	-	15	TRBV4-2	CASSREESSYNEQFF
TRBJ2-4	-	18	TRBV6-4	CASSRAHEEPQAKNIQYF
TRBJ2-7	TRBD2	14	TRBV6-5	CASSPAAGGLEQYF
TRBJ2-5	TRBD1	14	TRBV28	CASSFWDSQETQYF
TRBJ2-7	TRBD1	14	TRBV19	CASSVQGAGYEQYF
TRBJ1-1	-	15	TRBV5-1	CASSTWDTQNTEAFF
TRBJ1-1	-	12	TRBV6-5	CASRQGNTEAFF
TRBJ2-2	-	12	TRBV27	CASGYGTGELFF
TRBJ1-1	-	14	TRBV29-1	CSVKSRVMNTEAFF
TRBJ2-5	TRBD2	13	TRBV5-4	CASSFGGRNEQYF
TRBJ2-1	-	17	TRBV7-2	CASSLFGVQSSYNERFF
TRBJ1-2	TRBD1	17	TRBV15	CATSNRDRGAGLYGYTF
TRBJ1-1	TRBD1	13	TRBV19	CASISRRGTEAFF
TRBJ2-1	TRBD2	18	TRBV19	CASSVGLAGGPSYNEQFF
TRBJ2-7	TRBD2	14	TRBV9	CASSPSGTSYEQYF
TRBJ1-2	TRBD1	14	TRBV6-5	CASSYGTGNAGYTF
TRBJ2-5	TRBD1	15	TRBV4-1	CASSQDLRGRETQYF
TRBJ2-2	-	15	TRBV9	CASSVGDTGTGELFF
TRBJ2-3	TRBD2	19	TRBV28	CASGYPGTSGRSGTDTQYF
TRBJ2-3	-	17	TRBV4-2	CASSPFGRTQPPDTQYF
TRBJ1-1	-	13	TRBV19	CASRIGAPTEAFF
TRBJ2-7	-	14	TRBV5-1	CASSLGQHSYEQYF
TRBJ1-2	-	13	TRBV9	CASSESDGYGYTF
TRBJ2-7	-	16	TRBV11-2	CASSLDRRGPDHEQYF
TRBJ2-7	-	12	TRBV10-3	CAISGGRPQQYF